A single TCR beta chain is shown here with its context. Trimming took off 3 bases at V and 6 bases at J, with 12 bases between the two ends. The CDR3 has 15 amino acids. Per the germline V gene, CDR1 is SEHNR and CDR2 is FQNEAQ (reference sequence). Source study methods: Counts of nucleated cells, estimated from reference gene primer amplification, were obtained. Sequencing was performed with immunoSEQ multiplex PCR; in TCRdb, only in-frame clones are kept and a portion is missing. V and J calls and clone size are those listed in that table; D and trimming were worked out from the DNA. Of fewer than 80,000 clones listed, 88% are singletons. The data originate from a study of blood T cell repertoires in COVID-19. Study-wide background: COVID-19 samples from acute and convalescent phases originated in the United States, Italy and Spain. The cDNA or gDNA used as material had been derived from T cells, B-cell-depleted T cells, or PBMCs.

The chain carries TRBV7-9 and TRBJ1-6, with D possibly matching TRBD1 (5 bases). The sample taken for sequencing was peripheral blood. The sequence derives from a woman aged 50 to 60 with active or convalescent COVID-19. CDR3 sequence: CASSFSGGPNSPLHF. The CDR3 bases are TGTGCCAGCAGCTTCAGCGGGGGTCCTAATTCACCCCTCCACTTT.